Sequencing of this T cell receptor (beta chain) was carried out in a study of T-cell reconstitution after alpha-beta-depleted transplantation in children. This clonotype was picked up many times. Antigen unknown. The CDR3 spans 14 residues. The trim removed 7 bases at V and 9 bases at J, leaving 9 bases unmatched. CDR1 ENHRY and CDR2 SYGVKD come from the germline V gene. General study findings and limits: In some patients, recipient T cells and intrathymic progenitors surviving conditioning explained high day-60 diversity. Diversity and T-cell counts at one year after transplant derived mostly from new T cells. In patients about two months after transplant, alpha-beta T cells reportedly arose from several hundred expanded graft clones.

Preparation of the TCRbeta library used unique molecular identifiers. In TCRdb, the PCR reads were re-called with MiXCR into one record per CDR3 protein. The repertoire consists of 700,000 to 950,000 distinct CDR3 sequences, with less than 20% occurring once and the leading ten covering roughly 4.8%. This chain joins TRBV10-3 and TRBJ2-1, with TRBD2 matching 10 bases. The sequenced sample was PBMCs, mostly from graft donor cells, obtained 360 days after TCRalphabeta/CD19-depleted stem cell transplant. This TCR was recovered from a male patient between 10 and 17 years old who had a stem cell transplant for acute lymphoblastic leukemia, so the T cells may come from the graft donor. The CDR3 reads CAIMSGRAWSEQFF. The DNA for the CDR3 is TGTGCCATCATGAGCGGGAGGGCCTGGAGTGAGCAGTTCTTC.